This TCR beta chain was identified in a study of T cell responses to AZD1222 COVID-19 vaccine. Study conclusions and caveats: Repertoires in all cases were sampled only once the peak T cell response had passed. Close to half of all spike-specific TCRs reportedly target regions of the variants that are unmutated. The study identified only a handful of AZD1222 recipients as seropositive at baseline.

Some clones are missing from TCRdb's copy, which holds only in-frame ones; the method was immunoSEQ multiplex PCR. The table shows 100,000 to 150,000 clones, with around 93% occurring only once. A word on this clone: What it recognizes is unknown.

Trimming pared 0 bases from V and 3 bases from J, leaving 4 bases between. The CDR3 loop spans 13 amino acids. Germline assignment: CDR1 SGHRS and CDR2 YFSETQ. The chain uses TRBV5-1 and TRBJ1-3; D remains ambiguous. The source material was peripheral blood, sampled on day 0 of AZD1222 vaccination. The TCR comes from an adult in good health. CDR3 sequence (DNA): TGCGCCAGCAGCTTGGGGGATGGAAACACCATATATTTT. Protein product: CASSLGDGNTIYF.